This TCR beta chain derives from a study of shared clonotypes between healthy human individuals. The germline V and J ends were trimmed by 5 bases and 2 bases, with 13 bases remaining between them. The CDR3 length is 14 residues. Germline V CDR1 and CDR2: MNHEY, SMNVEV (reference sequence). Details on this clone: Its antigen is undetermined.

The table came from immunoSEQ multiplex PCR; TCRdb's copy has only in-frame clones and leaves some out. Of about 2.1 million clones detected, 85% to 95% appear once; the ten largest clones hold 1.5% to 2%. CD45RO-negative CD8 cells positively selected for CCR7 made up the naive population, which excluded terminally differentiated effector memory CD45RA+ cells. Overall study results and limits: Generation probabilities of non-shared clonotypes were lower (relative to those shared by all four donors). Sharing across several donors was seen in 4% to 6.5% of naive CD4 clonotypes.

The sequence came from a man between 18 and 29 years old in good health. Some clones in this sample may be carry-over from other donors' samples. The chain has TRBV27 and TRBJ2-7; D gene uncertain. The sequenced material came from naive CD8+ T cells from PBMCs. The CDR3 loop is CASSPVAQTYEQYF. The CDR3 nucleotides are TGTGCCAGCAGTCCCGTAGCTCAAACCTACGAGCAGTACTTC.